The clone carrying this T cell receptor (beta chain) was observed a handful of times. This entry belongs to a study of blood T cells in healthy people across ages. PCR was performed a second time for roughly 7 to 12 cycles using a sample-barcoded 5' primer and a J-beta primer mix. TCRdb reanalysed the 5' RACE reads using MiXCR and keeps one entry per CDR3 protein. Here the sample spans 650,000 or so distinct CDR3 sequences, around 52% being singletons. The CDR3 consists of 15 residues. V was clipped by 3 bases and J by 7 bases; unmatched bases: 6. The germline CDR1 and CDR2 sequences are MGHDK and SYGVNS.

The TCR was taken from an elderly woman in good health. The J gene is TRBJ2-4, the V gene TRBV25-1; 10 bases agree with TRBD2. The sample comprised blood. The CDR3 DNA sequence: TGTGCCAGCAGTGAGGAGCTAGCGGGGGCCAACATTCAGTACTTC. This codes for CASSEELAGANIQYF.